This T cell receptor beta chain was recovered during a study of CD4 T cell repertoires in COVID-19 (dated by TCRdb to the early 2020s). Study-level background: For cross-reactivity analysis, CFSE-low cells were expanded with IL-2 for around 10 days and were then relabeled and restimulated with spike proteins from other coronaviruses. Naturally processed CD4+ T cell responses to SARS-CoV-2 spike and nucleoprotein were characterized in COVID-19-recovered individuals, and clonal composition was assessed by TCR Vbeta sequencing. Subset-level TCR Vbeta repertoire analysis of SARS-CoV-2-reactive T cells was performed in a few recovered individuals. General study outcomes and caveats: Between about 6.5 and 27% of SARS-CoV-2 clonotypes were also detected in secondary cultures stimulated with SARS-CoV and/or HKU1 spike, a finding consistent with cross-reactivity. Several of the most expanded SARS-CoV-2-reactive clonotypes were present in two or all three memory subsets, which suggests intraclonal diversification.

According to the germline V gene, CDR1 reads KGHSH and CDR2 reads LQKENI. Trimming takes 3 bases from V and 3 bases from J, and the germline ends sit 14 bases apart. The CDR3, from cysteine to phenylalanine, totals 16 residues. The DNA shown is the 48-base CDR3, in frame from base 1. Uncultured memory T cell samples were sequenced directly after ex vivo isolation. CD4+ total memory, central memory, effector memory and circulating T follicular helper cells were isolated from peripheral blood mononuclear cells. Libraries were prepared through the immunoSEQ multiplex PCR assay. The original pipeline was this. To quantify how much the repertoires of different subsets overlapped, the Chao-Jaccard similarity index was used along with counts of shared clonotypes. TCRdb stores this immuneACCESS table with in-frame sequences only. Part of the clones is absent; in the studies checked, under half of the shortfall reflects unresolved V genes, and no reason is known for the rest. That table furnishes V, J and clone size, whereas the DNA furnished D and trimming. The sample table shows tens of thousands of clones, and around 87% are seen once. Over 0.45% of the sample is taken by the ten largest.

As regards this clone: No antigen is known for it. One base away there is no much larger clone; base qualities are not given.

Here the sequenced sample was central memory CD4+ T cells from blood, taken before the COVID-19 pandemic. What the cell subset or site label conveys for this sample: CD4+ T central memory cells. This sequence was found in a human donor who had COVID-19. Recombination linked TRBV18 to TRBJ1-4, with no D gene named confidently. The CDR3 protein is CASSPQPGFANEKLFF. The DNA sequence reads TGTGCCAGCTCACCCCAGCCGGGTTTTGCTAATGAAAAACTGTTTTTT.